The next 31 T cell receptor beta chains were all read from a single sample in a study of blood T cell repertoires in COVID-19. Only in-frame clones appear in the TCRdb table, and some are missing; sequencing was by immunoSEQ multiplex PCR. The table lists tens of thousands of clones, under 80% of them singletons. The source material was peripheral blood. The receptors come from a woman of 80 years or more with active or convalescent COVID-19.

V and J are TRBV7-2 and TRBJ2-3, with 7 positions matching TRBD2. With V trimmed by 4 bases and J by 6 bases, 10 bases remained unmatched. Germline assignment: CDR1 SGHTA and CDR2 FQGNSA. This CDR3 comprises 15 residues. CDR3: CASSWSGAAGDTQYF. CDR3 nucleotide sequence: TGTGCCAGCAGCTGGAGCGGGGCGGCGGGGGATACGCAGTATTTT.

V usage is TRBV7-2 and J usage is TRBJ2-7; TRBD1 matches 8 bases. Germline CDR1 and CDR2: SGHTA and FQGNSA. V was clipped by 5 bases and J by 4 bases; unmatched bases: 4. There are 13 residues in the CDR3. The CDR3 sequence is CASSTGQGYEQYF. The CDR3 bases are TGTGCCAGCAGCACCGGACAGGGATACGAGCAGTACTTC.

This clone is a singleton in its sample. The V and J genes are TRBV7-9 and TRBJ2-5; TRBD1 aligns across 8 bases. This CDR3 spans 16 amino acids. Trimming cost V 5 bases and J 5 bases; bases outside gene matches: 13. CDR1 is SEHNR and CDR2 is FQNEAQ in the germline V gene (reference sequence). In nucleotides, the CDR3 is TGTGCCAGCAGCCTGTACGAAGGACAGGGAAAGGAGACCCAGTACTTC. Amino acids: CASSLYEGQGKETQYF. Combining the CDR3 with reference TRBV7-9 and TRBJ2-5 gives the whole variable domain DTGVSQNPRHKITKRGQNVTFRCDPISEHNRLYWYRQTLGQGPEFLTYFQNEAQLEKSRLLSDRFSAERPKGSFSTLEIQRTEQGDSAMYLCASSLYEGQGKETQYFGPGTRLLVL.

This rearrangement joins TRBV18 to TRBJ2-4, with D perhaps TRBD1 (6 bases). Per germline, CDR1 KGHSH and CDR2 LQKENI. V gave up 1 base and J gave up 6 bases, with 16 bases separating them. The CDR3 has 16 residues. CDR3 nucleotides: TGTGCCAGCTCACCACAGGGCAGGGGTGGCGGAAACATTCAGTACTTC. Residues: CASSPQGRGGGNIQYF. Variable domain in full (rest from reference TRBV18 and TRBJ2-4): NAGVMQNPRHLVRRRGQEARLRCSPMKGHSHVYWYRQLPEEGLKFMVYLQKENIIDESGMPKERFSAEFPKEGPSILRIQQVVRGDSAAYFCASSPQGRGGGNIQYFGAGTRLSVL.

This clone was seen just once. The chain uses TRBV11-3 and TRBJ2-2; TRBD2 matches 7 bases. This CDR3 comprises 15 residues. The V gene end was trimmed by 6 bases and the J gene end by 4 bases; junction bases not matched to a gene: 8. From germline, CDR1 is SGHNT and CDR2 YENEEA. CDR3 in amino acids: CASSREAGGTGELFF. CDR3 DNA sequence: TGTGCCAGCAGTCGGGAGGCCGGCGGCACCGGGGAGCTGTTTTTT.

A single count supports this clone. This chain connects TRBV24-1 to TRBJ2-1, with 12 bases aligning to TRBD1. The CDR3 is 14 amino acids. V trimming: 9 bases; J trimming: 8 bases; junction bases outside the gene matches: 7. Per the germline V gene, CDR1 is KGHDR and CDR2 is SFDVKD. The CDR3 sequence: CATGGTGGWDEQFF. Here the CDR3 DNA reads TGTGCCACCGGCGGGACAGGGGGCTGGGATGAGCAGTTCTTC.

The chain links TRBV7-2 to TRBJ2-7; 11 nucleotides match TRBD1. Germline CDR1 reads SGHTA; CDR2 reads FQGNSA. V lost 3 bases, J lost 5 bases, and 6 bases stayed unmatched. This CDR3 spans 15 amino acids. Here the CDR3 reads CASSLGPGQGDEQYF. CDR3 coding DNA: TGTGCCAGCAGCTTGGGGCCGGGACAGGGGGACGAGCAGTACTTC.

This clone has just one count. The chain couples TRBV7-3 to TRBJ2-1; D is ambiguous. The V end was cut by 1 base, the J end by 6 bases, with 16 bases between. Germline CDR1 reads SGHTA; CDR2 reads FQGTGA. This CDR3 has 16 residues. The DNA for the CDR3 is TGTGCCAGCAGCTTAAACCTCAATCCAGGTCCCAATGAGCAGTTCTTC. This gives the protein CASSLNLNPGPNEQFF. The full variable domain, in which reference TRBV7-3 and TRBJ2-1 provide the parts outside the CDR3, is GAGVSQTPSNKVTEKGKYVELRCDPISGHTALYWYRQSLGQGPEFLIYFQGTGAADDSGLPNDRFFAVRPEGSVSTLKIQRTERGDSAVYLCASSLNLNPGPNEQFFGPGTRLTVL.

This clone turned up a few times. This rearrangement joins TRBV30 to TRBJ1-1, with 8 nucleotides matching TRBD1. V gave up 3 bases and J gave up 4 bases; unmatched junction bases: 1. CDR1 GTSNPN and CDR2 SVGIG come from the germline V gene (reference sequence). The CDR3 runs to 12 residues. For the CDR3, the DNA is TGTGCCTGGAGGGACAGGGTCACTGAAGCTTTCTTT. It yields the protein CAWRDRVTEAFF.

The chain couples TRBV19 to TRBJ1-2, with D uncertain. Trimming took off 3 bases at V and 8 bases at J, with 13 bases between the two ends. The V gene's germline CDR1 is LNHDA and CDR2 SQIVND (reference sequence). This CDR3 is 13 amino acids long. The CDR3 sequence is CASSIATDSGYTF. In DNA form, the CDR3 reads TGTGCCAGTAGTATCGCTACAGATTCCGGCTACACCTTC.

The chain recombines TRBV25-1 with TRBJ1-2; 8 bases are a match to TRBD1. Germline CDR1 and CDR2: MGHDK and SYGVNS. CDR3 length: 14 amino acids. Trimming cost V 6 bases and J 3 bases; bases outside gene matches: 6. Written as DNA, the CDR3 is TGTGCCAGCAGAGGACAGGGTCGACACTATGGCTACACCTTC. Its translation is CASRGQGRHYGYTF.

This chain links TRBV6-5 with TRBJ2-5; 7 nucleotides agree with TRBD1. The CDR3 sequence is 14 residues long. From germline, CDR1 is MNHEY and CDR2 SVGAGI. V lost 5 bases and J lost 1; bases outside the gene matches: 4. Written as DNA, the CDR3 is TGTGCCAGCAGTACGGGACAGCTCCAAGAGACCCAGTACTTC. This sequence encodes CASSTGQLQETQYF.

The chain links TRBV18 to TRBJ1-5; no clear D gene. This CDR3 contains 16 residues. Germline CDR1 and CDR2: KGHSH and LQKENI. Trimming stripped 5 bases from V and 0 bases from J, with 14 bases between. The CDR3 DNA reads as TGTGCCAGCTCATTCCAAGCCGGGGATAGCAATCAGCCCCAGCATTTT. Amino acid sequence: CASSFQAGDSNQPQHF. Full variable domain (rest looked up from reference TRBV18 and TRBJ1-5): NAGVMQNPRHLVRRRGQEARLRCSPMKGHSHVYWYRQLPEEGLKFMVYLQKENIIDESGMPKERFSAEFPKEGPSILRIQQVVRGDSAAYFCASSFQAGDSNQPQHFGDGTRLSIL.

V and J are TRBV12-1 and TRBJ1-5; TRBD1 was called by the table and not checked on the DNA. TRBV12-1 is termed a pseudogene. This CDR3 has 20 amino acids. CDR3 DNA: TGTGCCAGCAGCGCCCCGCGCGGACAAAGCGTCGGGCATAGCAATCAGCCCCAGCATTTT. Translation: CASSAPRGQSVGHSNQPQHF.

This clone was picked up a small number of times. V gene TRBV2 combines with J gene TRBJ1-5; 11 bases align to TRBD1. The J segment lost 3 bases and the V segment lost 5 bases, leaving 3 bases of the junction unmatched. There are 15 residues in the CDR3. Looked up from germline, CDR1 is SNHLY and CDR2 is FYNNEI. The DNA for the CDR3 is TGTGCCAGCAGTAGGGACAGGGGGAACAATCAGCCCCAGCATTTT. This translates into CASSRDRGNNQPQHF.

The CDR3 here is CASSQVTGSSGNTIYF. CDR3 DNA: TGCGCCAGCAGCCAAGTGACAGGGTCCTCTGGAAACACCATATATTTT. This sequence joins TRBV4-3 and TRBJ1-3; 7 nucleotides align to TRBD1. The CDR3 is 16 amino acids. V lost 1 base to trimming and J lost 0 bases; unmatched junction nucleotides: 3. Germline V gene sequence: CDR1 LGHNA, CDR2 YSLEER.

The chain uses TRBV7-2 and TRBJ2-7; TRBD2 aligns across 10 bases. The germline V gene has CDR1 SGHTA and CDR2 FQGNSA. The CDR3 consists of 15 residues. V shed 5 bases, J shed 2 bases, and the junction held 6 bases outside the gene matches. In nucleotides, the CDR3 is TGTGCCAGCAGCCCGCTAGCGGGGGCACCCTACGAGCAGTACTTC. Its protein is CASSPLAGAPYEQYF.

V gene TRBV7-2 combines with J gene TRBJ1-3; D is uncertain. V lost 4 bases and J 0 bases, leaving 10 bases between the germline ends. CDR3 length: 15 residues. CDR1 is SGHTA, CDR2 FQGNSA, per germline. This chain's CDR3 is CASSSDILSGNTIYF. The CDR3 DNA reads TGTGCCAGCAGCTCTGACATCCTCTCTGGAAACACCATATATTTT.

This clone has more than one count but fewer than ten. This sequence joins TRBV6-2 or TRBV6-3 and TRBJ2-1, with D maybe TRBD2 (5 bases). The length of the CDR3 is 12 residues. Germline CDR1 MNHEY, CDR2 SVGEGT. The V gene lost 5 bases and the J gene lost 6 bases, with 8 bases spanning the gap. CDR3 sequence reads: CASSHGVNEQFF. DNA of the CDR3: TGTGCCAGCAGTCACGGGGTCAATGAGCAGTTCTTC.

V usage is TRBV29-1 and J usage is TRBJ1-1; D ambiguous. Trimming shortened V by 6 bases and J by 4 bases, and 15 bases separated the two germline ends. The CDR3 contains 13 residues. Germline V lookup: CDR1 SQVTM, CDR2 ANQGSEA. The CDR3 DNA reads as TGCAGCGTACAAGGGAGGGTGGGCACTGAAGCTTTCTTT. It codes for CSVQGRVGTEAFF.

The genes are TRBV19 and TRBJ2-1, with 9 positions matching TRBD2. V was clipped by 5 bases and J by 7 bases; unmatched bases: 9. Germline V CDR1 and CDR2: LNHDA, SQIVND (reference sequence). CDR3 size: 15 residues. The CDR3 nucleotides are TGTGCCAGTAGTCCGGCGGGGGGGCCGTTAAATGAGCAGTTCTTC. This encodes CASSPAGGPLNEQFF.

The table lists this clone with a few counts. The chain combines TRBV19 with TRBJ1-4; the D gene is possibly TRBD1 (6 bases). CDR1 is LNHDA and CDR2 is SQIVND in the germline V gene (reference sequence). The CDR3 is 12 amino acids. The germline V and J ends were trimmed by 8 bases and 6 bases, with 10 bases remaining between them. In DNA form, the CDR3 reads TGTGCCAGTGGGGGCCTGGATGAAAAACTGTTTTTT. Protein: CASGGLDEKLFF.

The V gene is TRBV5-4, the J gene TRBJ2-1, with D possibly TRBD2 on 5 matching bases. Trimming left V 2 bases short and J 9 bases short, with 18 bases between. This CDR3 is 15 amino acids long. Germline loops: CDR1 SGHNT, CDR2 YYREEE (reference sequence). CDR3 amino acids: CASSFIGSSKGEQFF. The DNA of the CDR3 is TGTGCCAGCAGCTTCATTGGTTCTAGCAAGGGTGAGCAGTTCTTC.

The V and J genes are TRBV12-2 and TRBJ1-6; the D segment call TRBD1 is taken from the table without a DNA check. TRBV12-2 is a pseudogene segment. This CDR3 has 21 residues. The CDR3 here is CASRLGSGTGTTDLDNSPLHF. DNA of the CDR3: TGTGCAAGTCGCTTAGGATCCGGGACAGGGACCACCGACCTCGATAATTCACCCCTCCACTTT.

V is TRBV15 and J is TRBJ2-1, with a possible D match to TRBD2 (6 bases). V was clipped by 0 bases and J by 9 bases, with 12 bases between them. CDR1 LNHNV and CDR2 YYDKDF come from the germline V gene (reference sequence). The CDR3 totals 14 residues. CDR3 DNA sequence: TGTGCCACCAGCAGAGATGGCGGGATCGGTGAGCAGTTCTTC. It encodes CATSRDGGIGEQFF.

V is TRBV4-3 and J is TRBJ2-2, with TRBD2 matching 8 bases. After removal of 5 bases from V and 0 bases from J, the junction contained 5 bases not matched to a gene. This CDR3 spans 16 amino acids. Germline CDR1 LGHNA, CDR2 YSLEER. The CDR3 region has the DNA TGCGCCAGCAGCTCCAGCGGGGGCGCGAACACCGGGGAGCTGTTTTTT. As protein: CASSSSGGANTGELFF.

This rearrangement joins TRBV6-5 to TRBJ2-7; D remains ambiguous. V lost 6 bases and J lost 7, with 10 bases in between. This CDR3 has 11 amino acids. Per germline, CDR1 MNHEY and CDR2 SVGAGI. CDR3 in DNA: TGTGCCAGCAGGGCAGGTTCAGAGCAGTACTTC. The encoded protein is CASRAGSEQYF.

The chain combines TRBV6-5 with TRBJ2-1; 8 bases line up with TRBD1. Per the germline V gene, CDR1 is MNHEY and CDR2 is SVGAGI. J lost 3 bases, V lost 1 base, and 5 bases had no gene match. The CDR3 is 16 amino acids. The CDR3 here is CASSYFSGGVYNEQFF. CDR3 DNA sequence: TGTGCCAGCAGTTACTTCTCAGGGGGCGTCTACAATGAGCAGTTCTTC.

The rearrangement joins TRBV5-6 to TRBJ2-6; TRBD1 matches 9 bases. This CDR3 is built from 15 residues. V gave up 4 bases and J gave up 2 bases; unmatched junction bases: 1. Germline CDR1 and CDR2: SGHDT and YYEEEE. CDR3 sequence reads: CASSRTGAGANVLTF. The DNA of the CDR3 is TGTGCCAGCAGCCGGACAGGGGCTGGGGCCAACGTCCTGACTTTC.

This clone came up a few times. The rearrangement joins TRBV18 to TRBJ2-5; D perhaps matches TRBD1 (6 bases). Trimming took off 3 bases at V and 4 bases at J, with 18 bases between the two ends. Germline V lookup: CDR1 KGHSH, CDR2 LQKENI. There are 16 residues in the CDR3. This CDR3 is CASSPPKAGDIETQYF. CDR3 nucleotide sequence: TGTGCCAGCTCACCCCCGAAGGCAGGGGATATAGAGACCCAGTACTTC.

The chain links TRBV4-3 to TRBJ1-6; D gene ambiguous. Between the trimmed V and J ends, which lost 0 bases and 9 bases, there was a span of 6 bases. Germline V gives CDR1 LGHNA, CDR2 YSLEER. This CDR3 contains 13 residues. The CDR3 is CASSQDPGSPLHF. CDR3 in DNA: TGCGCCAGCAGCCAAGATCCCGGTTCACCCCTCCACTTT.